This TCR beta chain was observed in a study of blood T cell repertoires in COVID-19 (dated by TCRdb to about 2020). Regarding the complete study: Samples from collaborators originated in the United States, Italy and Spain and spanned both the acute and convalescent phases of COVID-19. HLA class I and class II types, where available, came from metadata supplied by the sample provider rather than from assay-based typing. Sample metadata almost always included a de-identified subject ID, COVID-19 status, age in years and sex. The repertoires were released in a freely available public database intended as a resource for research on the immune response to SARS-CoV-2. The prospective study material was composed of cDNA or gDNA derived from T cells, B-cell-depleted T cells, or PBMCs. Deeply sampled blood TCRbeta repertoires from subjects exposed to, actively infected with, or recovered from COVID-19 were included in the dataset. The samples were drawn from two sources: the first 160 participants of the ongoing ImmuneRACE study, and 1,254 subjects contributed by 6 global collaborators.

What the study reported, not specific to this receptor: The amount of clinical and demographic metadata varied by source and participant and was provided uncurated.

The germline V gene yields SGHRS for CDR1 and YFSETQ for CDR2. V loses 3 bases, J loses 2 bases, and the germline ends lie 17 bases apart. The CDR3 holds 16 amino acids from the cysteine to the phenylalanine. Solely the CDR3 DNA is kept, with 48 bases framed from the first base. This clone was found once. Its antigen target is currently unknown. Base quality data are lacking; no much larger clone is found one base away. Collaborating institutions collected whole blood in K2EDTA tubes following their own protocols. For TCRbeta analysis, collaborators shipped samples as frozen whole blood, isolated PBMCs, or DNA extracted from either of those sample types. TCRbeta CDR3 regions were amplified from genomic DNA using the immunoSEQ Assay, a bias-controlled multiplex PCR. As for how the authors treated the data: Within the assay, amplification of reference gene primers was used to estimate how many nucleated cells each sample contained. Sequence reads were collapsed and filtered to measure the absolute abundance of every unique TCRbeta CDR3 rearrangement. For each sample, productive Simpson clonality was calculated by taking the square root of Simpson's diversity index across productive rearrangements. TCRdb mirrors the immuneACCESS table, restricted to in-frame sequences. Some clones are absent from its copies; in checked studies, under half trace to an unresolved V gene, and the reason for the others is unknown. That table gives V, J and clone size, and the DNA gave D and trimming. The sample records 70,000 to 90,000 clones, over 65% of which are singletons. Together, the top ten hold 18% of the sample.

The V and J segments used are TRBV5-1 and TRBJ2-5; TRBD2 is a weak D gene call, 7 bases matching. This TCR came from a woman older than 75 with acute or convalescent COVID-19. Sequencing used peripheral blood. The nucleotide sequence is TGCGCCAGCAGCTCTGTACTAGGGGGGGATCAAGAGACCCAGTACTTC. It specifies CASSSVLGGDQETQYF.